This T cell receptor (beta chain) was recovered during a study of graft-versus-host responses after intestinal transplantation. Points on this clone: The antigen remains undetermined.

The CDR3 is 14 residues long. The germline V gene has CDR1 SQVTM and CDR2 ANQGSEA. Trimming cost V 7 bases and J 2 bases, with 15 bases left between them. Profiling relied on immunoSEQ multiplex PCR, and the TCRdb table lists in-frame clones only, not all of them. The sample records around 67,000 clones, nearly 90% being singletons. This rearrangement joins TRBV29-1 to TRBJ1-3; D possibly corresponds to TRBD1 (6 bases). The sequencing here drew on unstimulated CD8+ T cells sorted from spleen or lymph node cells, taken before transplant. The clonotype was recovered from a human donor who was the organ donor for an intestinal transplant. The CDR3 spells CSAEDPGAGNTIYF. The CDR3 DNA sequence: TGCAGCGCCGAAGATCCAGGGGCTGGAAACACCATATATTTT.